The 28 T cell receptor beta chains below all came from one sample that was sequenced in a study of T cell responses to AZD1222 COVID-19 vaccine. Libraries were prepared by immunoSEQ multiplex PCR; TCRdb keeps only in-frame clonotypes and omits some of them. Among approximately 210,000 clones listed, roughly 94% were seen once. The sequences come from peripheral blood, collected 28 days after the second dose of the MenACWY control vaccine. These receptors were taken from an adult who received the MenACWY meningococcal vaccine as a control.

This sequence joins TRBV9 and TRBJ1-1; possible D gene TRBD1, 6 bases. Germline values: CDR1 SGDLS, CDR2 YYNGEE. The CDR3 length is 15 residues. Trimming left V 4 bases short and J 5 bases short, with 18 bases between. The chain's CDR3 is CASSLAEGGRTEAFF. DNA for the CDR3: TGTGCCAGCAGCTTAGCGGAGGGGGGGCGGACTGAAGCTTTCTTT.

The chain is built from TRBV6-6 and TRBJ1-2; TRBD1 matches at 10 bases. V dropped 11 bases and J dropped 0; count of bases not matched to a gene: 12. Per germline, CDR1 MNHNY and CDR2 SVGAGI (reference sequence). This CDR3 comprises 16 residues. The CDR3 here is CAVRDRGVGANYGYTF. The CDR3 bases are TGTGCCGTCCGGGACAGGGGAGTAGGAGCTAACTATGGCTACACCTTC.

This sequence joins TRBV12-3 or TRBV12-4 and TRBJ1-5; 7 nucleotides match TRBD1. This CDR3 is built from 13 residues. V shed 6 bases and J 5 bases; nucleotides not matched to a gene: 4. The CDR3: CASSSTGDQPQHF. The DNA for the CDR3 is TGTGCCAGCAGCAGTACAGGGGATCAGCCCCAGCATTTT.

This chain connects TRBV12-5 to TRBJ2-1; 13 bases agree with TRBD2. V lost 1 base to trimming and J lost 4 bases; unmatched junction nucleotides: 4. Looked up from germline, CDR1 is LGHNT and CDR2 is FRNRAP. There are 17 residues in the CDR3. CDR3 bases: TGTGCTAGTGGTTTGGCAAGGACTAGCGGGGGTTACAATGAGCAGTTCTTC. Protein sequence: CASGLARTSGGYNEQFF.

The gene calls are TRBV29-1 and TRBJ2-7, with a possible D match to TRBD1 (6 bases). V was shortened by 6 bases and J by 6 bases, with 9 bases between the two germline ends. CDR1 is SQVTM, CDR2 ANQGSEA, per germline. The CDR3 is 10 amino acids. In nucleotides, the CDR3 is TGCAGCGTACAGGGTTCCGAGCAGTACTTC. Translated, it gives CSVQGSEQYF.

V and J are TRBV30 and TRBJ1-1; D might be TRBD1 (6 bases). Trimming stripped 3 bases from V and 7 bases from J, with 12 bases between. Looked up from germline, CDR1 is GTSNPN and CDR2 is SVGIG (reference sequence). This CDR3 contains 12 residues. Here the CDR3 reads CAWRWGAGEAFF. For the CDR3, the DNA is TGTGCCTGGAGGTGGGGGGCGGGTGAAGCTTTCTTT.

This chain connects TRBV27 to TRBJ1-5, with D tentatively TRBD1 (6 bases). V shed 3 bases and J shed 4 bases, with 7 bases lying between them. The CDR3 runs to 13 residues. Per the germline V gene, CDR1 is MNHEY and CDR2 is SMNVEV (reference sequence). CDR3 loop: CASSLGANQPQHF. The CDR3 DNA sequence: TGTGCCAGCAGTTTGGGGGCTAATCAGCCCCAGCATTTT.

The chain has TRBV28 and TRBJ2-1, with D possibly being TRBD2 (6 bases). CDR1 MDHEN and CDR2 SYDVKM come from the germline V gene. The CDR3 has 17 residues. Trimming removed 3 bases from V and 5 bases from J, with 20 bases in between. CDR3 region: CASSFPPRLVSHNEQFF. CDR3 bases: TGTGCCAGCAGTTTCCCTCCCCGACTAGTGTCCCACAATGAGCAGTTCTTC. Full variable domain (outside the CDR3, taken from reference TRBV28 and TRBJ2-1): DVKVTQSSRYLVKRTGEKVFLECVQDMDHENMFWYRQDPGLGLRLIYFSYDVKMKEKGDIPEGYSVSREKKERFSLILESASTNQTSMYLCASSFPPRLVSHNEQFFGPGTRLTVL.

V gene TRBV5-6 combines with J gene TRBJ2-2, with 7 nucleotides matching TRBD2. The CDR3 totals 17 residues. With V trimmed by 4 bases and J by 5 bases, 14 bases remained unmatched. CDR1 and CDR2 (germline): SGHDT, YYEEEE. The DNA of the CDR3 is TGTGCCAGCAGCCCCGCTGGCGCTAGCGGAGCTACCGGGGAGCTGTTTTTT. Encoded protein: CASSPAGASGATGELFF.

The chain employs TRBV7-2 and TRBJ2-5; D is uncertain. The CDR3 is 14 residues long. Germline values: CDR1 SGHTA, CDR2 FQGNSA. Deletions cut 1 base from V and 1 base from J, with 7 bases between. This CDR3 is CASSLVDGQETQYF. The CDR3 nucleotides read TGTGCCAGCAGCTTAGTGGATGGCCAAGAGACCCAGTACTTC.

The CDR3 nucleotides read TGTGCCAGCAGTGACGGGATTGGGGATACGCAGTATTTT. Its translation: CASSDGIGDTQYF. The chain recombines TRBV6-4 with TRBJ2-3, with D unresolved. The V gene lost 2 bases and the J gene lost 6 bases, with 9 bases spanning the gap. This CDR3 has 13 residues. Germline V gene lookup returns CDR1 MRHNA and CDR2 SNTAGT.

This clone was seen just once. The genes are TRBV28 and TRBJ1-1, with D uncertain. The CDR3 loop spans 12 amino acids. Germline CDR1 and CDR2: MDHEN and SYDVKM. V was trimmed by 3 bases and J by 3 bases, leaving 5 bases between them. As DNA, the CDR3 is TGTGCCAGCAGTTTTCGGGACACTGAAGCTTTCTTT. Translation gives CASSFRDTEAFF.

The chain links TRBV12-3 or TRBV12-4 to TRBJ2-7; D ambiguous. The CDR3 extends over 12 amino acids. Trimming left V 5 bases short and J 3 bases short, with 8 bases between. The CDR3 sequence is CASSRALYEQYF. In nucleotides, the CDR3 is TGTGCCAGCAGTCGGGCTCTCTACGAGCAGTACTTC.

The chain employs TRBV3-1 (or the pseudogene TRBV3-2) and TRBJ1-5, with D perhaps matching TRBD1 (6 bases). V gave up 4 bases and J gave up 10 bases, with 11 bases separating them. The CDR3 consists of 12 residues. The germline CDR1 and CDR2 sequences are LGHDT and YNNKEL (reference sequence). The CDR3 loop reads CASSRWGQPQHF. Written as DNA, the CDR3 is TGTGCCAGCAGCCGCTGGGGGCAACCCCAGCATTTT.

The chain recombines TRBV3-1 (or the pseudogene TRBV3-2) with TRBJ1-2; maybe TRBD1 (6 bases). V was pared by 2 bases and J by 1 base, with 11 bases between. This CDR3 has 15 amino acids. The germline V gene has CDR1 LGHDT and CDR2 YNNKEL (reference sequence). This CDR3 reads CASSQLTGSNYGYTF. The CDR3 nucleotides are TGTGCCAGCAGCCAACTAACAGGGAGTAACTATGGCTACACCTTC.

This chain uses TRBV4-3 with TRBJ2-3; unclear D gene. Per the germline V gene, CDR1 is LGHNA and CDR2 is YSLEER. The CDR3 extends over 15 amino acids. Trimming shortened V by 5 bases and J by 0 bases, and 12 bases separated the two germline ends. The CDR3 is CASSVDWVSTDTQYF. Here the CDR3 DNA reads TGCGCCAGCAGCGTCGACTGGGTTAGCACAGATACGCAGTATTTT.

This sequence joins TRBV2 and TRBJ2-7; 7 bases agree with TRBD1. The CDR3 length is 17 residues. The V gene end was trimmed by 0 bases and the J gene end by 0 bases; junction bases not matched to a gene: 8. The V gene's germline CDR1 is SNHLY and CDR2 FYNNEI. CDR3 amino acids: CASSEALQGDISYEQYF. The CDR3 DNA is TGTGCCAGCAGTGAAGCGCTTCAGGGGGACATCTCCTACGAGCAGTACTTC.

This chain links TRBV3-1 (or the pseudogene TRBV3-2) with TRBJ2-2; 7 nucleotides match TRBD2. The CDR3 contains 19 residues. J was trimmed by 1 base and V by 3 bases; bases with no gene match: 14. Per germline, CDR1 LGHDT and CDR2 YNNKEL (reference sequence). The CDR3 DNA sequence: TGTGCCAGCAGCCATCCTCAAGCGTGGAGCGGGAAGAACACCGGGGAGCTGTTTTTT. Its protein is CASSHPQAWSGKNTGELFF.

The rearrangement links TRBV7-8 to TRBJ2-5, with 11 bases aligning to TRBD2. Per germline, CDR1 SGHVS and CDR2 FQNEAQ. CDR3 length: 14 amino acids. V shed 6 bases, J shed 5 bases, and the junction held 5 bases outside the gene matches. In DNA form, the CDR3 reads TGTGCCAGCAGACCGACTAGCGGGGTGGAGACCCAGTACTTC. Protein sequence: CASRPTSGVETQYF.

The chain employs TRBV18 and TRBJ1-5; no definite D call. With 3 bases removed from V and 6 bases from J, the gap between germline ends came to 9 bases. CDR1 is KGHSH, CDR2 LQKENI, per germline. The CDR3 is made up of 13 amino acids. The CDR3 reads CASSPGEGQPQHF. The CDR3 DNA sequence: TGTGCCAGCTCACCCGGGGAGGGTCAGCCCCAGCATTTT.

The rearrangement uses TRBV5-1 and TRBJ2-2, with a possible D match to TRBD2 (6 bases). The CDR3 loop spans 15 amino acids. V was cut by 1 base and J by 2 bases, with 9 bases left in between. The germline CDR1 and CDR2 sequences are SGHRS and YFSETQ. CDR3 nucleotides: TGCGCCAGCAGCTTGAGGGACTTCAACACCGGGGAGCTGTTTTTT. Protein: CASSLRDFNTGELFF.

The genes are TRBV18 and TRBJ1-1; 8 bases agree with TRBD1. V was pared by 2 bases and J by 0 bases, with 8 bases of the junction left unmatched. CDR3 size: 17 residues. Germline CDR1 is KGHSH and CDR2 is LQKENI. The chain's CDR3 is CASSPVRAGGVNTEAFF. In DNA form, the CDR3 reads TGTGCCAGCTCACCAGTCCGGGCAGGGGGCGTGAACACTGAAGCTTTCTTT.

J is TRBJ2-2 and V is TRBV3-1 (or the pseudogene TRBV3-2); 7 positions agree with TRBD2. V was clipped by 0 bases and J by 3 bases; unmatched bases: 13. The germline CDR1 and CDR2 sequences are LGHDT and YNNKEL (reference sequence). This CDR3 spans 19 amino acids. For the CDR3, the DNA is TGTGCCAGCAGCCAAGATCGACCCCCGAGCGGGAAATACACCGGGGAGCTGTTTTTT. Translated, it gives CASSQDRPPSGKYTGELFF.

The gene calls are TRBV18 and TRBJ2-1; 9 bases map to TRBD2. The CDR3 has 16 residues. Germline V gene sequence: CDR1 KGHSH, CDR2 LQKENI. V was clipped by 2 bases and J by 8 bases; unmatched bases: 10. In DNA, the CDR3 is TGTGCCAGCTCACCAGTTAGCGGGAGAGGGGGCGATGAGCAGTTCTTC. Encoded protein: CASSPVSGRGGDEQFF.

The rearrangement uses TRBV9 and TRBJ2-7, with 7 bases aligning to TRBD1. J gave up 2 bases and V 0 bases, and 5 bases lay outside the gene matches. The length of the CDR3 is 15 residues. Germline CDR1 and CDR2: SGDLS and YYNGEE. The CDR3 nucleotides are TGTGCCAGCAGCGTAGGGACAGGTGGGGCCTACGAGCAGTACTTC. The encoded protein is CASSVGTGGAYEQYF.

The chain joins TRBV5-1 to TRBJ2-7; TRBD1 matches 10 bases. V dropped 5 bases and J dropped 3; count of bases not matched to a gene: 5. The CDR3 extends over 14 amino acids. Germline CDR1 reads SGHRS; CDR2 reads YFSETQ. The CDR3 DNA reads TGCGCCAGCAGTCAGGACAGGGGGTTCTACGAGCAGTACTTC. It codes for CASSQDRGFYEQYF.

CDR3 amino acids: CASSLSSGLPGAGELFF. The CDR3 coding sequence is TGTGCCAGCAGCCTTAGTTCGGGCCTCCCTGGCGCCGGGGAGCTGTTTTTT. The chain employs TRBV3-1 (or the pseudogene TRBV3-2) and TRBJ2-2, with unresolved D. Germline CDR1 and CDR2: LGHDT and YNNKEL (reference sequence). Trimming removed 4 bases from V and 6 bases from J, with 21 bases in between. This CDR3 contains 17 residues.

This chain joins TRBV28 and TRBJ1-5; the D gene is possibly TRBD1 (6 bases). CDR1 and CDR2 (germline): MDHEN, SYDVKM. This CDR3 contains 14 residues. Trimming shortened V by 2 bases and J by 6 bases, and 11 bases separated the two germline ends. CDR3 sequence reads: CASSLRGGLQPQHF. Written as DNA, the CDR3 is TGTGCCAGCAGTTTACGCGGGGGGCTTCAGCCCCAGCATTTT.